What follows are 17 T cell receptor beta chains derived from one specimen sequenced in a study of monozygotic twins with inflammatory bowel disease. TCRdb derives one entry per CDR3 protein from the 5' RACE reads, leaving out DNA. This sample's table has 110,000 to 150,000 distinct CDR3 sequences. The sequenced sample consisted of blood. The origin of the receptors is a human donor with ulcerative colitis or Crohn's disease, or a healthy co-twin of an affected twin (not recorded which).

The chain carries TRBV7-3 and TRBJ2-3. Germline V gene sequence: CDR1 SGHTA, CDR2 FQGTGA. The CDR3 sequence is 12 residues long. The CDR3: CASSFVRDTQYF.

The gene calls are TRBV3-1 and TRBJ1-2; TCRdb reports TRBD1, a call that lacks DNA to check it against. Germline V gene data show CDR1 as LGHDT and CDR2 as YNNKEL (reference sequence). The CDR3 is made up of 13 amino acids. The CDR3 sequence is CASSHGTQRGYTF.

The chain employs TRBV29-1 and TRBJ2-1; there is no DNA to check the TCRdb D call of TRBD2. CDR3 size: 18 residues. CDR1 is SQVTM and CDR2 is ANQGSEA in the germline V gene. CDR3 amino acids: CSAVGLAGSSSSYNEQFF.

The chain is built from TRBV5-1 and TRBJ1-4. The germline CDR1 and CDR2 sequences are SGHRS and YFSETQ. This CDR3 is 15 amino acids long. The CDR3 region is CASSLAAGGNEKLFF.

The chain combines TRBV30 with TRBJ2-2. The CDR3 covers 12 residues. Germline CDR1 GTSNPN, CDR2 SVGIG (reference sequence). The CDR3 spells CAWSARIGELFF.

The chain is built from TRBV27 and TRBJ2-1; TCRdb's assignment of TRBD1 cannot be checked, as there is no DNA. Germline V CDR1 and CDR2: MNHEY, SMNVEV (reference sequence). The CDR3 extends over 16 amino acids. This CDR3 reads CASSSPLGSVDNEQFF.

The J gene is TRBJ2-7, the V gene TRBV6-1; TCRdb proposes TRBD2, but this gene call is untestable without DNA. Germline V gives CDR1 MNHNS, CDR2 SASEGT. The CDR3 extends over 15 amino acids. Here the CDR3 reads CASSGGTSLSYEQYF.

The chain has TRBV10-3 and TRBJ2-7; checking the TCRdb D call of TRBD1 is not possible without DNA. The V gene's germline CDR1 is ENHRY and CDR2 SYGVKD. This CDR3 is 15 amino acids long. CDR3 residues: CAISQGQGASYEQYF.

The rearrangement links TRBV6-5 to TRBJ2-7; as DNA is missing, the TRBD1 call by TCRdb cannot be tested. The CDR3 runs 14 residues. Germline lookup yields CDR1 MNHEY and CDR2 SVGAGI. The CDR3 here is CASSSGTGVREQYF.

The chain joins TRBV7-3 to TRBJ2-1; the TCRdb call, TRBD2, lacks DNA for checking. There are 15 residues in the CDR3. Germline CDR1 and CDR2: SGHTA and FQGTGA. The CDR3 is CASSSQREVYNEQFF.

V is TRBV5-1 and J is TRBJ2-1; TCRdb indicates TRBD1, and absent DNA this call remains unverified. The germline gives CDR1 SGHRS, CDR2 YFSETQ. The length of the CDR3 is 12 residues. The CDR3 spells CASSGGVNEQFF.

This chain connects TRBV21-1 to TRBJ2-3; TCRdb's D call, TRBD1, is unchecked because there is no DNA. TRBV21-1 is listed as a pseudogene. This CDR3 has 14 residues. The CDR3 is CASQDRDHGDTQYF.

The V gene is TRBV5-1, the J gene TRBJ1-1; TCRdb selects TRBD1, and the lack of DNA leaves this call unchecked. CDR3 size: 17 residues. Germline V gene sequence: CDR1 SGHRS, CDR2 YFSETQ. The CDR3 loop reads CASSLGRGQYMNTEAFF.

The chain recombines TRBV2 with TRBJ1-1; TCRdb lists TRBD1, though no DNA is available to test this call. Germline CDR1 reads SNHLY; CDR2 reads FYNNEI. The CDR3 loop spans 13 amino acids. The CDR3 loop is CASSEGTGTEAFF.

This chain uses TRBV29-1 with TRBJ2-1; TCRdb outputs TRBD2, but without DNA this stays unchecked. This CDR3 is built from 16 residues. CDR1 and CDR2 (germline): SQVTM, ANQGSEA. CDR3 sequence: CSVEFEANSPGNEQFF.

The chain couples TRBV20-1 to TRBJ2-2; the D call of TRBD1 rests on TCRdb alone, since no DNA is present to check it. CDR3 length equals 14 residues. From germline, CDR1 is DFQATT and CDR2 SNEGSKA (reference sequence). The CDR3 protein is CSASSRVGAGELFF.

This chain joins TRBV19 and TRBJ2-3; the TCRdb D gene call, TRBD1, has no DNA to confirm it. The CDR3 consists of 19 residues. Per the germline V gene, CDR1 is LNHDA and CDR2 is SQIVND (reference sequence). CDR3 sequence reads: CASSLSRDGSMPSTDTQYF.